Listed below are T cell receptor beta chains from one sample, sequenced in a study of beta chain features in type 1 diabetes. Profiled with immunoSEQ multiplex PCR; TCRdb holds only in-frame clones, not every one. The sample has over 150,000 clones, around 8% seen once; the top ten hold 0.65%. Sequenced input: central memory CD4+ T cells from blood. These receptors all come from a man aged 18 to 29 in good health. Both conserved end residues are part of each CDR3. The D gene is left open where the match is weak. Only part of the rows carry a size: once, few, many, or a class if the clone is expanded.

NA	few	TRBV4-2	CASSQDRPPGPSGNTIYF
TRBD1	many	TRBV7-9	CASSLRTTGGTEQFF
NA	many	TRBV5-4	CASSWQPSETQYF
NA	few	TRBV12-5	CASGPLGEGQNGAFF
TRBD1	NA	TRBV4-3	CASSQETGVGDEQFF
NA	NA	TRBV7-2	CASSLGGGNEQYF
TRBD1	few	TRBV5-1	CASRIGTGVLNTEAFF
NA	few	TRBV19	CASSINGGGADNQPQHF
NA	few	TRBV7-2	CASTPIRELFF
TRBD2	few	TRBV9	CASSVEGSGRVNEQFF
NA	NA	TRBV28	CASSLGRVNTQYF
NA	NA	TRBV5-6	CASSLGPSPNSPLHF
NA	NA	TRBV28	CASSFPNGPYNEQFF
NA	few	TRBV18	CASSPTGGNGEKLFF
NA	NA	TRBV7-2	CASSSTGSGELFF
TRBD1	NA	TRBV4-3	CASSRIIRDSYNEQFF